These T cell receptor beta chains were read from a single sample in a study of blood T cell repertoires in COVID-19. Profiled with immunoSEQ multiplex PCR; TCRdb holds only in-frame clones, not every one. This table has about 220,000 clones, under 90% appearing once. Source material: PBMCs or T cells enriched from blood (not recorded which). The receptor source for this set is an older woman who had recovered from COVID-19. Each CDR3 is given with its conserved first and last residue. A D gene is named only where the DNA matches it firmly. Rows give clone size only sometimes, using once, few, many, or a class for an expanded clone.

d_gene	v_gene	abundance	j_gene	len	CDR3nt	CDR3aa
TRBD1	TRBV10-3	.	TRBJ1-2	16	TGTGCCATCAGTGCTACGACAGGGACCTACGACTATGGCTACACCTTC	CAISATTGTYDYGYTF
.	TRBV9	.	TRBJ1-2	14	TGTGCCAGCAGCGTAGGTTCAGGGTTATATGGCTACACCTTC	CASSVGSGLYGYTF
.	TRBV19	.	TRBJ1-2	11	TGTGCCAGTAAGACAGACTCCCGTTTGGTCTTC	CASKTDSRLVF
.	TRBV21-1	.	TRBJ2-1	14	TGTGCCAGCCCCATCGGGACTACATACAATGAGCAGTTCTTC	CASPIGTTYNEQFF
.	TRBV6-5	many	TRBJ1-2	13	TGTGCCAGCAGGCAAACACCGAACTATGGCTACACCTTC	CASRQTPNYGYTF
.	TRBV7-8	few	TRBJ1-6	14	TGTGCCAGCAGCTTAGGGGGAGGTAATTCACCCCTCCACTTT	CASSLGGGNSPLHF
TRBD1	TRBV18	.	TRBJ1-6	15	TGTGCCAGCTCACCAATCGGGACAGAGAATTCACCCCTCCACTTT	CASSPIGTENSPLHF
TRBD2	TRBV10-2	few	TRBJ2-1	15	TGCGCCAGCAGTGCACGAGGACTAGCGGGACGTGAGCAGTTCTTC	CASSARGLAGREQFF
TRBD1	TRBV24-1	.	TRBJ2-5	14	TGTGCCACCAGTGATTCGGGACAGAAAGAGACCCAGTACTTC	CATSDSGQKETQYF
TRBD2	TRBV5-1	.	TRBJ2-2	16	TGCGCCAGCAGCTTGAATAGCGGGGGGAACACCGGGGAGCTGTTTTTT	CASSLNSGGNTGELFF
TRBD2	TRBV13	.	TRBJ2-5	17	TGTGCCAGCAGCTTAAATCTAGCGGGGGGTTTTGGCGGGACCCAGTACTTC	CASSLNLAGGFGGTQYF
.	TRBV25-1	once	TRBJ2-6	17	TGTGCCAGCAGTCCTGGGACTCCGGGCTCTGGGGCCAACGTCCTGACTTTC	CASSPGTPGSGANVLTF
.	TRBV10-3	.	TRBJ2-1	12	TGTGCCATCAGTTGGCAGGGCCATGAGCAGTTCTTC	CAISWQGHEQFF
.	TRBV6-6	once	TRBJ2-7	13	TGTGCCAGCAGCACCGCCAACGAGGGCGAGCAGTACTTC	CASSTANEGEQYF
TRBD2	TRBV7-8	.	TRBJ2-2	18	TGTGCCAGCAGCGCGGGACTAGCGGGGGGGCTGCCTGTGGGGGAGCTGTTTTTT	CASSAGLAGGLPVGELFF
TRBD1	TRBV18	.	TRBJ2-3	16	TGTGCCAGCTCACCACCAACAGGGGGAGGCACAGATACGCAGTATTTT	CASSPPTGGGTDTQYF
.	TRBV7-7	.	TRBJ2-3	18	TGTGCCAGCAGCTTAAGACCCCGGGACTTAGCCCTTCCAGATACGCAGTATTTT	CASSLRPRDLALPDTQYF
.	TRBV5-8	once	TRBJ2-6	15	TGTGCCAGCAGCTTTTACAACTCTGGGGCCAACGTCCTGACTTTC	CASSFYNSGANVLTF
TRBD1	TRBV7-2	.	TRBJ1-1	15	TGTGCCAGCAGCTTGGGGACAGGGACGAACACTGAAGCTTTCTTT	CASSLGTGTNTEAFF
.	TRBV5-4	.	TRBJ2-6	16	TGTGCCGGCACTGGGGGCCTCAGCTCTGGGGCCAACGTCCTGACTTTC	CAGTGGLSSGANVLTF
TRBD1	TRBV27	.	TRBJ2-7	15	TGTGCCAGCAGCCGAGCGACGACAGGGGGCTACGAGCAGTACTTC	CASSRATTGGYEQYF
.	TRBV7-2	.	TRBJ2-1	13	TGTGCCAGCAGTTGGACAGACTACAATGAGCAGTTCTTC	CASSWTDYNEQFF
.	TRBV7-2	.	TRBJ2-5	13	TGTGCCAGCAGCTTAGTCCCAGGGGAGACCCAGTACTTC	CASSLVPGETQYF
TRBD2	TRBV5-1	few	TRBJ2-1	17	TGCGCCAGCAGCACGACTAGCGGGGGGGCCACCTACAATGAGCAGTTCTTC	CASSTTSGGATYNEQFF
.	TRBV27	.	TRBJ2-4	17	TGTGCCAGCAGTTTATGGAGCGACGGACTAGCCAAAAACATTCAGTACTTC	CASSLWSDGLAKNIQYF
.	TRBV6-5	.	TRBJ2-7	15	TGTGCCAGCAGTTACAGGAGTCCCGGCACCTACGAGCAGTACTTC	CASSYRSPGTYEQYF
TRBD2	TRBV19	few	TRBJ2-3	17	TGTGCCAGTAGTATAGCCCTTTTGGGGGGGAGCACAGATACGCAGTATTTT	CASSIALLGGSTDTQYF